The 32 T cell receptor beta chains reported below all come from one sample, sequenced in a study of post-analysis software for immune sequencing data. These receptors' antigens are unknown. Every TCR beta cDNA library bore unique molecular identifiers. TCRdb passed the PCR reads through MiXCR, listing each CDR3 protein once. The data show a few hundred thousand distinct CDR3 sequences, with around a third seen just once and approximately 6% held by the top ten. The study, taken as a whole, reports: Compared with controls, patients had more of 4 to 6 TRBV segments, including TRBV5-6, TRBV5-1 and TRBV20-1.

The sequenced sample consisted of blood. These receptors came from a girl under 18 with multiple sclerosis.

V and J are TRBV5-6 and TRBJ2-1; D gene ambiguous. Per the germline V gene, CDR1 is SGHDT and CDR2 is YYEEEE. Deletions cut 4 bases from V and 2 bases from J, with 10 bases between. This CDR3 spans 14 amino acids. CDR3 sequence (DNA): TGTGCCAGCAGCCCTCCGTACACCTACAATGAGCAGTTCTTC. Its protein is CASSPPYTYNEQFF.

This clonotype was recorded at least ten times. The V call is TRBV3-1, the J call TRBJ2-1; 10 bases match TRBD2. J gave up 7 bases and V 4 bases, and 4 bases lay outside the gene matches. CDR1 and CDR2 (germline): LGHDT, YNNKEL (reference sequence). CDR3 size: 14 residues. This chain's CDR3 is CASSLLAGENEQFF. CDR3 bases: TGTGCCAGCAGCCTTCTAGCGGGGGAGAATGAGCAGTTCTTC.

The rearrangement joins TRBV20-1 to TRBJ2-1, with D hard to call. The CDR3 extends over 15 amino acids. V was trimmed by 0 bases and J by 0 bases, leaving 9 bases between them. Germline V gene lookup returns CDR1 DFQATT and CDR2 SNEGSKA (reference sequence). Here the CDR3 reads CSARDPQSSYNEQFF. The CDR3 DNA reads as TGCAGTGCTAGAGACCCACAGAGCTCCTACAATGAGCAGTTCTTC.

V is TRBV28 and J is TRBJ1-2; D is perhaps TRBD1 (6 bases). The germline CDR1 and CDR2 sequences are MDHEN and SYDVKM. The CDR3 covers 14 residues. V was cut by 3 bases and J by 4 bases, with 12 bases left in between. The CDR3 sequence is CASSFPGQIYGYTF. For the CDR3, the DNA is TGTGCCAGCAGTTTCCCTGGACAGATCTATGGCTACACCTTC.

This clonotype has only a few counts. V and J are TRBV5-1 and TRBJ1-1, with no clear D. CDR1 is SGHRS, CDR2 YFSETQ, per germline. The CDR3 has 14 residues. V was pared by 0 bases and J by 1 base, with 7 bases between. The CDR3 DNA sequence: TGCGCCAGCAGCTTGGGAGGAAGGAACACTGAAGCTTTCTTT. This translates into CASSLGGRNTEAFF.

The V gene is TRBV5-6, the J gene TRBJ1-5; no clear D. Germline V gene lookup returns CDR1 SGHDT and CDR2 YYEEEE. V lost 2 bases, J lost 7 bases, and 13 bases lay in between. The CDR3 is 14 amino acids. CDR3 sequence reads: CASSFRAPGQPQHF. In DNA form, the CDR3 reads TGTGCCAGCAGCTTCCGGGCCCCGGGACAGCCCCAGCATTTT. Using reference TRBV5-6 and TRBJ1-5 for the parts outside the CDR3, the full variable domain is DAGVTQSPTHLIKTRGQQVTLRCSPKSGHDTVSWYQQALGQGPQFIFQYYEEEERQRGNFPDRFSGHQFPNYSSELNVNALLLGDSALYLCASSFRAPGQPQHFGDGTRLSIL.

This clonotype was seen only a few times. V usage is TRBV11-3 and J usage is TRBJ1-1; TRBD1 might be the D (6 bases). Germline CDR1 reads SGHNT; CDR2 reads YENEEA. V was cut by 5 bases and J by 3 bases, with 13 bases left in between. The CDR3 consists of 14 residues. The CDR3 DNA sequence: TGTGCCAGCAGCCAAGAGCCAGGGGACACTGAAGCTTTCTTT. It translates to CASSQEPGDTEAFF. Using reference TRBV11-3 and TRBJ1-1 for the parts outside the CDR3, the full variable domain is EAGVVQSPRYKIIEKKQPVAFWCNPISGHNTLYWYLQNLGQGPELLIRYENEEAVDDSQLPKDRFSAERLKGVDSTLKIQPAELGDSAVYLCASSQEPGDTEAFFGQGTRLTVV.

The genes are TRBV29-1 and TRBJ1-1, with D possibly being TRBD1 (6 bases). CDR3 size: 13 residues. V lost 3 bases, J lost 5 bases, and 13 bases lay in between. The germline V gene has CDR1 SQVTM and CDR2 ANQGSEA. This CDR3 reads CSVDTTGWTEAFF. CDR3 bases: TGCAGCGTTGATACAACAGGGTGGACTGAAGCTTTCTTT.

The chain employs TRBV11-2 and TRBJ2-1, with 11 bases aligning to TRBD2. With 5 bases clipped from V and 6 bases from J, the junction kept 6 bases outside the gene matches. The germline V gene encodes CDR1 SGHAT and CDR2 FQNNGV. This CDR3 region has 15 residues. The CDR3 DNA sequence: TGTGCCAGCAGCAAGATAGCGGGGGGGCGCAATGAGCAGTTCTTC. Translation gives CASSKIAGGRNEQFF.

Comment on this clonotype: At one of its ends the junction is not consistent with the germline gene, which may arise from a read error. CDR3 DNA sequence: TGTGCCACCAGTGAGGGGGTCACCGGGGAGTTGTTTTTT. Its translation: CATSEGVTGELFF. This chain links TRBV24-1 with TRBJ2-2, with D perhaps being TRBD1 or TRBD2 (5 bases each). This CDR3 is 13 amino acids long. Germline V gene lookup returns CDR1 KGHDR and CDR2 SFDVKD.

This clonotype was observed a few times. This sequence joins TRBV7-9 and TRBJ1-1; TRBD1 aligns across 8 bases. CDR3 length: 15 amino acids. The V segment lost 5 bases and the J segment 1 base; nucleotides outside the gene matches: 6. CDR1 and CDR2 (germline): SEHNR, FQNEAQ (reference sequence). CDR3 sequence: CASSRRGTGNTEAFF. The CDR3 DNA reads TGTGCCAGCAGCCGCCGCGGGACAGGGAACACTGAAGCTTTCTTT.

This clonotype appeared a few times. The junction and the germline gene differ at one end; a read error may be behind it. The chain carries TRBV5-1 and TRBJ1-2, with D possibly matching TRBD1 (5 bases). Germline-derived CDR1 and CDR2 are SGHRS and YFSETQ. The CDR3 covers 15 residues. CDR3 sequence (DNA): TGCGCCGGCAGCCCGGGTGAGGGGAGAGGCTATGGCTACACCTTC. It specifies CAGSPGEGRGYGYTF.

This clonotype was seen more than once but under ten times. V is TRBV7-2 and J is TRBJ1-2; 9 positions agree with TRBD1. V was clipped by 1 base and J by 9 bases; unmatched bases: 3. Germline V gene sequence: CDR1 SGHTA, CDR2 FQGNSA. The CDR3 contains 13 residues. CDR3 bases: TGTGCCAGCAGCTTAGATACAGGGGGCAGCTACACCTTC. Protein: CASSLDTGGSYTF.

The CDR3 spells CASSYPLAGAGQPQHF. The CDR3, as DNA: TGTGCCAGCAGTTACCCCCTGGCGGGGGCAGGTCAGCCCCAGCATTTT. V is TRBV6-5 and J is TRBJ1-5, with D possibly TRBD1 on 6 matching bases. Trimming stripped 2 bases from V and 6 bases from J, with 17 bases between. The CDR3 extends over 16 amino acids. CDR1 and CDR2 (germline): MNHEY, SVGAGI.

The J gene is TRBJ2-1, the V gene TRBV28; D not resolved. The germline gives CDR1 MDHEN, CDR2 SYDVKM. The CDR3 is 14 amino acids. V lost 6 bases and J 4 bases, leaving 13 bases between the germline ends. CDR3: CASRADMRYNEQFF. In DNA form, the CDR3 reads TGTGCCAGCAGGGCTGATATGAGATACAATGAGCAGTTCTTC.

The chain recombines TRBV29-1 with TRBJ2-3, with 7 bases matching TRBD2. Germline loops: CDR1 SQVTM, CDR2 ANQGSEA. Unmatched junction bases numbered 5, after V lost 3 bases and J lost 2 bases. The CDR3 consists of 14 residues. The CDR3 spells CSVEGGGFTDTQYF. In DNA, the CDR3 is TGCAGCGTTGAGGGGGGGGGATTCACAGATACGCAGTATTTT.

This clonotype was seen at least ten times. The chain carries TRBV5-6 and TRBJ2-5; D is unclear. The CDR3 has 16 amino acids. The V end lost 0 bases, the J end lost 3 bases, and 15 bases lay between the germline ends. Germline CDR1 SGHDT, CDR2 YYEEEE. The CDR3 DNA sequence: TGTGCCAGCAGCTTGGAAAACGCCTATCTCAAAGAGACCCAGTACTTC. Encoded protein: CASSLENAYLKETQYF.

The CDR3 nucleotides are TGTGCCAGCAGTCCCGGACAGGGCCCCGTGGGGGCGCAGTATTTT. It encodes CASSPGQGPVGAQYF. The gene calls are TRBV27 and TRBJ2-3; 8 nucleotides agree with TRBD1. The CDR3 runs 15 residues. J lost 10 bases, V lost 5 bases, and 14 bases had no gene match. In germline, CDR1 is MNHEY, CDR2 SMNVEV (reference sequence).

The chain employs TRBV7-2 and TRBJ2-3; D gene uncertain. CDR3 length: 13 residues. V lost 7 bases to trimming and J lost 2 bases, with 10 bases between them. CDR1 is SGHTA, CDR2 FQGNSA, per germline. CDR3 coding DNA: TGTGCCAGCACCGTGGGATCCACAGATACGCAGTATTTT. It is translated as CASTVGSTDTQYF.

This clonotype occurred a few times. This chain connects TRBV20-1 to TRBJ2-1; 7 bases are shared with TRBD2. The CDR3 runs to 15 residues. Germline trimming cut 3 bases from V and 1 base from J; bases unmatched to any gene: 6. From germline, CDR1 is DFQATT and CDR2 SNEGSKA (reference sequence). CDR3 nucleotides: TGCAGTGCTAGCCTAGCGGACCGTTCCTACAATGAGCAGTTCTTC. Its protein product is CSASLADRSYNEQFF.

The V call is TRBV4-1, the J call TRBJ1-1; 9 positions agree with TRBD1. The ends lost 0 bases at V and 8 bases at J; junction bases unmatched: 7. Looked up from germline, CDR1 is MGHRA and CDR2 is YSYEKL. The CDR3 spans 15 residues. As DNA, the CDR3 is TGCGCCAGCAGCCAAGATCACGGGACAGGGAAGGAAGCTTTCTTT. It specifies CASSQDHGTGKEAFF.

This clonotype occurred a few times. The CDR3 sequence: CSAETGTRDTQYF. CDR3 DNA sequence: TGCAGTGCTGAGACAGGGACCCGGGATACGCAGTATTTT. V and J are TRBV20-1 and TRBJ2-3; 7 bases match TRBD1. There are 13 residues in the CDR3. With V trimmed by 5 bases and J by 6 bases, 8 bases remained unmatched. The germline V gene encodes CDR1 DFQATT and CDR2 SNEGSKA (reference sequence).

V usage is TRBV15 and J usage is TRBJ2-3; weak D call: TRBD2 (6 bases). V was shortened by 7 bases and J by 6 bases, with 14 bases between the two germline ends. The CDR3 totals 13 residues. Germline-derived CDR1 and CDR2 are LNHNV and YYDKDF (reference sequence). The CDR3 DNA sequence: TGTGCCACCACCCGGGGGACGACCGATACGCAGTATTTT. Its protein product is CATTRGTTDTQYF.

This clonotype has only a few counts. V is TRBV20-1 and J is TRBJ2-1; D may be TRBD1 (5 bases). The V end lost 5 bases, the J end lost 7 bases, and 9 bases lay between the germline ends. CDR1 and CDR2 (germline): DFQATT, SNEGSKA (reference sequence). This CDR3 is built from 11 residues. DNA for the CDR3: TGCAGTGCTCGACAGATAAATGAGCAGTTCTTC. It translates to CSARQINEQFF.

The V gene is TRBV14, the J gene TRBJ1-1; no clear D gene. This CDR3 comprises 13 residues. The germline V and J ends were trimmed by 4 bases and 3 bases, with 9 bases remaining between them. Germline loops: CDR1 SGHDN, CDR2 FVKESK. DNA for the CDR3: TGTGCCAGCAGCCCTTGGGCCCACACTGAAGCTTTCTTT. This translates into CASSPWAHTEAFF.

The genes are TRBV12-3 or TRBV12-4 and TRBJ1-2; a weak D match, TRBD1 (6 bases). V dropped 7 bases and J dropped 5 bases, with 11 bases sitting between them. The CDR3 has 12 amino acids. CDR3 sequence reads: CASISRGYGYTF. The CDR3 bases are TGTGCCAGCATCTCGAGGGGGTATGGCTACACCTTC.

The chain is built from TRBV5-1 and TRBJ2-5; D is unclear. The CDR3 has 11 residues. V dropped 7 bases and J dropped 5 bases, with 9 bases sitting between them. From germline, CDR1 is SGHRS and CDR2 YFSETQ. This chain's CDR3 is CASGVEETQYF. CDR3 bases: TGCGCCAGCGGTGTGGAGGAGACCCAGTACTTC.

This rearrangement joins TRBV6-6 to TRBJ2-3; either TRBD1 or TRBD2 may fit D (5 bases each). The V gene's germline CDR1 is MNHNY and CDR2 SVGAGI (reference sequence). V was clipped by 5 bases and J by 3 bases, with 15 bases between them. The CDR3 sequence is 15 residues long. The CDR3 is CASSRDGVGTDTQYF. CDR3 DNA sequence: TGTGCCAGCAGTCGGGACGGGGTCGGTACAGATACGCAGTATTTT.

This clonotype has a handful of counts. The chain joins TRBV29-1 to TRBJ2-7; D could derive from TRBD1 or TRBD2 (5 bases each). Per germline, CDR1 SQVTM and CDR2 ANQGSEA. The CDR3 covers 12 residues. The CDR3 nucleotides are TGCGCAACTTCAATTGGGGGCTACGAGCAGTACTTC. It codes for CATSIGGYEQYF.

This clonotype turned up a few times. The chain employs TRBV7-3 and TRBJ2-3; no firm D call. The CDR3 is 11 amino acids. Trimming took 6 bases from V and 3 from J, leaving 4 bases between them. CDR1 is SGHTA, CDR2 FQGTGA, per germline. Here the CDR3 reads CASRLTDTQYF. CDR3 bases: TGTGCCAGCAGGTTGACAGATACGCAGTATTTT.

The chain is built from TRBV9 and TRBJ2-1; 8 nucleotides align to TRBD1. Trimming removed 4 bases from V and 5 bases from J; junction bases left unmatched: 11. Germline CDR1 reads SGDLS; CDR2 reads YYNGEE. The CDR3 contains 16 residues. For the CDR3, the DNA is TGTGCCAGCAGCTCCGGGTCAGGACAGGGCAACAATGAGCAGTTCTTC. It codes for CASSSGSGQGNNEQFF.

This clonotype was counted only a few times. The junction does not match germline at one end; this may be a read error. The chain combines TRBV20-1 with TRBJ1-1; the match to TRBD1 covers 8 bases. Looked up from germline, CDR1 is DFQATT and CDR2 is SNEGSKA (reference sequence). There are 18 residues in the CDR3. The CDR3 loop reads CSARTYRTGSRYDTKAFF. The DNA of the CDR3 is TGCAGTGCTAGGACCTACCGGACAGGGAGTAGGTACGACACTAAAGCTTTCTTT.